These 6 T cell receptor beta chains came from one sample sequenced in a study of OX40 agonist ivuxolimab in advanced cancers. Library preparation used the immunoSEQ multiplex PCR assay. TCRdb re-hosts the immuneACCESS table, in-frame sequences only. Its copies lack some clones; in the studies checked, an unresolved V gene accounts for under half of them, and the cause for the rest is not known. The sample has about 56,000 clones on record, 82% of them singletons. The top ten constitute less than 4.5% of the sample. The sample in question was CD4+ or CD8+ T cells sorted from blood, obtained in a trial of the OX40 agonist ivuxolimab. The source of these receptors is an adult with an advanced solid tumor such as melanoma, head and neck, liver or kidney cancer.

This clone was seen once. J is TRBJ1-1 and V is TRBV28; a possible D gene is TRBD1 (5 bases). The V end lost 4 bases, the J end lost 1 base, and 10 bases lay between the germline ends. The length of the CDR3 is 14 residues. Germline CDR1 reads MDHEN; CDR2 reads SYDVKM. The CDR3 here is CASSSRDANTEAFF. The CDR3, as DNA: TGTGCCAGCAGTTCACGGGACGCGAACACTGAAGCTTTCTTT.

The gene calls are TRBV6-9 and TRBJ1-5; D ambiguous. Trimming took 3 bases from V and 4 from J, leaving 7 bases between them. CDR1 is MNHGY and CDR2 is SVAAGI in the germline V gene. The CDR3 sequence is 13 residues long. CDR3: CASSYYGNQPQHF. CDR3 sequence (DNA): TGTGCCAGCAGTTACTACGGTAATCAGCCCCAGCATTTT.

This chain joins TRBV28 and TRBJ1-5, with 10 bases fitting TRBD1. Germline V gene lookup returns CDR1 MDHEN and CDR2 SYDVKM. This CDR3 has 13 amino acids. V trimming: 10 bases; J trimming: 4 bases; junction bases outside the gene matches: 4. The CDR3 region is CATRQGANQPQHF. CDR3 in DNA: TGTGCCACCAGACAGGGGGCAAATCAGCCCCAGCATTTT.

This chain joins TRBV5-6 and TRBJ2-5, with D unclear. Germline values: CDR1 SGHDT, CDR2 YYEEEE. This CDR3 spans 12 amino acids. Between the trimmed V and J ends, which lost 3 bases and 1 base, there was a span of 4 bases. CDR3: CASSYFQETQYF. DNA for the CDR3: TGTGCCAGCAGCTATTTCCAAGAGACCCAGTACTTC.

With respect to this clone: Relative to the germline gene, one junction end is altered; a read error may explain this. The chain recombines TRBV30 with TRBJ1-1; TRBD1 matches 7 bases. Per the germline V gene, CDR1 is GTSNPN and CDR2 is SVGIG (reference sequence). This CDR3 has 13 amino acids. The CDR3 nucleotides read TGTGCCTGGAGTGTACAGGACAGGTGGATGGTAATCTTT. Protein sequence: CAWSVQDRWMVIF.

This chain connects TRBV6-6 to TRBJ2-5, with D perhaps matching TRBD1 (5 bases). CDR3 length: 15 residues. V was clipped by 2 bases and J by 5 bases, with 15 bases between them. Germline V gene lookup returns CDR1 MNHNY and CDR2 SVGAGI (reference sequence). CDR3 DNA: TGTGCCAGCAGTTACCGGACAAGGATGGGTGAGACCCAGTACTTC. Translating it yields CASSYRTRMGETQYF.